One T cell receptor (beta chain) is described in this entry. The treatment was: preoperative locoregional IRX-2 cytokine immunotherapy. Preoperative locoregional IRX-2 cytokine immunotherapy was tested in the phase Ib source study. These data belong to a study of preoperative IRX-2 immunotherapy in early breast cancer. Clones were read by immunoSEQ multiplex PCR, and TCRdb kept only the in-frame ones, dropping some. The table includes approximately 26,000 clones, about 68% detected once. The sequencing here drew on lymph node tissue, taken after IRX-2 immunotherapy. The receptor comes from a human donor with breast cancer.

The CDR3 DNA sequence: TGTGCCAGCAGCACGGGTTCAGGGGCGATGAACACTGAAGCTTTCTTT. Protein: CASSTGSGAMNTEAFF. V usage is TRBV7-7 and J usage is TRBJ1-1; a weak D match, TRBD1 (6 bases). The ends were cut back, 5 bases at V and 0 bases at J, with 16 bases in the middle. CDR1 is SSHAT, CDR2 FNYEAQ, per germline (reference sequence). The CDR3 is 16 residues long.